Listed here are 8 T cell receptor beta chains from one sample, sequenced in a study of regulatory T cells in long-lasting Graves disease. Time point defined: newly diagnosed GD, antithyroid drugs for less than 3 months. Extracted RNA from PBMCs served as the source of the TCR library. TCR beta libraries were built with iRepertoire HTBI primers and Arm-PCR of CDR3 regions. TCRdb recomputed calls from the multiplex PCR reads with MiXCR, one row per CDR3 protein. This sample has roughly 560,000 distinct CDR3 sequences; about 11% occur once, and the top ten carry 8% to 10%. Another study also made use of these data, one on T cells in Graves' hyperthyroidism and ophthalmopathy.

The sample consisted of peripheral blood mononuclear cells (PBMCs), taken at new diagnosis, from a patient treated with antithyroid drugs. All receptors come from a woman aged 25 to 39 with Graves disease.

This clonotype was seen only once. The chain employs TRBV12-3 or TRBV12-4 and TRBJ2-1; 10 bases agree with TRBD2. The CDR3 spans 18 residues. V was clipped by 5 bases and J by 8 bases; unmatched bases: 18. The CDR3 coding sequence is TGTGCCAGCAGTATGGGCCGGTGGGTTAGCGGGGGGATCGATGAGCAGTTCTTC. It encodes CASSMGRWVSGGIDEQFF.

This clonotype was counted between two and nine times. V and J are TRBV7-2 and TRBJ1-5; TRBD1 is a possible D gene (5 bases). This CDR3 contains 14 residues. Trimming shortened V by 7 bases and J by 5 bases, and 15 bases separated the two germline ends. Germline V gene sequence: CDR1 SGHTA, CDR2 FQGNSA. The DNA of the CDR3 is TGTGCCAGCAAGTCCTCGCGGGACGATCAGCCCCAGCATTTT. Its translation: CASKSSRDDQPQHF. Together with reference TRBV7-2 and TRBJ1-5, the CDR3 gives the full variable domain: GAGVSQSPSNKVTEKGKDVELRCDPISGHTALYWYRQSLGQGLEFLIYFQGNSAPDKSGLPSDRFSAERTGGSVSTLTIQRTQQEDSAVYLCASKSSRDDQPQHFGDGTRLSIL.

This clonotype was seen ten or more times. The chain combines TRBV12-3 or TRBV12-4 with TRBJ2-2, with 8 bases lining up with TRBD1. The CDR3 runs to 16 residues. After removal of 5 bases from V and 3 bases from J, the junction contained 8 bases not matched to a gene. CDR3 nucleotides: TGTGCCAGCAGTCCGAGGACAGGGCACGACACCGGGGAGCTGTTTTTT. It codes for CASSPRTGHDTGELFF.

This clonotype was recorded at least ten times. The chain recombines TRBV2 with TRBJ2-6, with 10 bases aligning to TRBD2. The ends lost 8 bases at V and 2 bases at J; junction bases unmatched: 6. The CDR3 extends over 16 amino acids. Looked up from germline, CDR1 is SNHLY and CDR2 is FYNNEI. In nucleotides, the CDR3 is TGTGCCAGCCAGCGGGAGGGCTGGGCTGGGGCCAACGTCCTGACTTTC. It translates to CASQREGWAGANVLTF.

This clonotype was counted at least ten times. This rearrangement joins TRBV28 to TRBJ2-7, with TRBD2 matching over 7 bases. The CDR3 is 15 residues long. CDR1 is MDHEN and CDR2 is SYDVKM in the germline V gene. Trimming took 6 bases from V and 0 from J; bases not matched to a gene: 8. The CDR3 sequence: CASRPGGSSSYEQYF. CDR3 DNA: TGTGCCAGCAGACCGGGGGGTTCAAGCTCCTACGAGCAGTACTTC. The entire variable domain, with the rest obtained from reference TRBV28 and TRBJ2-7, is as follows: DVKVTQSSRYLVKRTGEKVFLECVQDMDHENMFWYRQDPGLGLRLIYFSYDVKMKEKGDIPEGYSVSREKKERFSLILESASTNQTSMYLCASRPGGSSSYEQYFGPGTRLTVT.

A word on this clonotype: At one of its ends the junction is not consistent with the germline gene, which may arise from a read error. The genes are TRBV20-1 and TRBJ1-5; tentative D call: TRBD1 (6 bases). In germline, CDR1 is DFQATT, CDR2 SNEGSKA (reference sequence). This CDR3 region has 11 residues. CDR3: CSARDLHRVKF. The CDR3 nucleotides read TGCAGTGCTAGAGATTTGCACAGGGTGAAATTT.

The CDR3, as DNA: TGTGCCAGCAGGCGGACTAGCGGGTATCAAGAGACCCAGTACTTC. It specifies CASRRTSGYQETQYF. The J gene is TRBJ2-5, the V gene TRBV12-3 or TRBV12-4, with 11 bases lining up with TRBD2. Losses at the gene ends were 6 bases for V and 2 bases for J; bases not matched to a gene: 5. The length of the CDR3 is 15 residues.

This clonotype has ten or more counts. The chain combines TRBV2 with TRBJ2-7; unclear D gene. Germline values: CDR1 SNHLY, CDR2 FYNNEI. The ends were cut back, 3 bases at V and 1 base at J, with 10 bases in the middle. CDR3 length: 14 residues. The CDR3 coding sequence is TGTGCCAGCAGTGAGCCTCCTCAATCCTACGAGCAGTACTTC. It is translated as CASSEPPQSYEQYF.